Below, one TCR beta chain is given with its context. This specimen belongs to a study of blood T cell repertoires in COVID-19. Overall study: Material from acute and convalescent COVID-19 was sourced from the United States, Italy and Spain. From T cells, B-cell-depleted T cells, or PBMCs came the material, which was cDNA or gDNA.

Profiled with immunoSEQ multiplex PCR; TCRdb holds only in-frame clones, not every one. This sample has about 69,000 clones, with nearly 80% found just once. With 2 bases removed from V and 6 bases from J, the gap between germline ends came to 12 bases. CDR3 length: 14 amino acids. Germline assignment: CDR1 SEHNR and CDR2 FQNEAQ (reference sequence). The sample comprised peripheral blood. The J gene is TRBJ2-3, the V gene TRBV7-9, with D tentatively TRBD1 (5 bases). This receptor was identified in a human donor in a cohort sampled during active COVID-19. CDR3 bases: TGTGCCAGCAGCTTATCTGGGGCCCACGATACGCAGTATTTT. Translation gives CASSLSGAHDTQYF.